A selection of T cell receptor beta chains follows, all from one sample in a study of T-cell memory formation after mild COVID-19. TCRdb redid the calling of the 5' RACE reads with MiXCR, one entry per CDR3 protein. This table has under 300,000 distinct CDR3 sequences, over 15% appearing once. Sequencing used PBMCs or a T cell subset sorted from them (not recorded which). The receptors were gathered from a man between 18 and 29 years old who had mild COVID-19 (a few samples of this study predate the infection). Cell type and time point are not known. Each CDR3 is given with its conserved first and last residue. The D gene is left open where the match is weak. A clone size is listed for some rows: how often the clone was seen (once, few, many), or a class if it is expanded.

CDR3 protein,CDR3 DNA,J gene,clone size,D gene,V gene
CASSNGEHYGYTF,TGTGCCAGCAGCAACGGGGAGCACTATGGCTACACCTTC,TRBJ1-2,many,NA,TRBV6-5
CATRQGDVTGELFF,TGTGCCACTCGACAGGGGGATGTCACCGGGGAGCTGTTTTTT,TRBJ2-2,few,TRBD1,TRBV6-5
CAISSRESQGSSPLHF,TGTGCCATCAGTTCCCGGGAGTCGCAGGGAAGTTCACCCCTCCACTTT,TRBJ1-6,few,NA,TRBV10-3
CASSAESTLQYF,TGTGCCAGCAGCGCGGAGTCCACCCTTCAGTACTTC,TRBJ2-4,few,NA,TRBV5-6
CASSLAGVAETQYF,TGTGCCAGCAGCCTAGCGGGGGTGGCGGAGACCCAGTACTTC,TRBJ2-5,NA,TRBD2,TRBV7-6
CASSSGTANSGNTIYF,TGTGCCAGCAGCTCCGGGACAGCTAACTCTGGAAACACCATATATTTT,TRBJ1-3,NA,TRBD1,TRBV11-1
CSAEKGANYGYTF,TGCAGTGCTGAGAAAGGGGCTAACTATGGCTACACCTTC,TRBJ1-2,NA,NA,TRBV20-1
CASNSGGLGNTIYF,TGTGCCAGCAACTCAGGGGGCCTTGGAAACACCATATATTTT,TRBJ1-3,NA,TRBD1,TRBV12-3/TRBV12-4
CAISENPNYGYTF,TGTGCCATCAGTGAAAACCCTAACTATGGCTACACCTTC,TRBJ1-2,NA,NA,TRBV10-3
CASSTQGVAFF,TGTGCCAGCAGCACGCAAGGGGTCGCTTTCTTT,TRBJ1-1,NA,NA,TRBV5-6
CASSQEMNYGYTF,TGTGCCAGCAGCCAAGAGATGAACTATGGCTACACCTTC,TRBJ1-2,NA,NA,TRBV14
CASRPTTGDNEKLFF,TGTGCCAGCAGACCCACAACAGGGGACAATGAAAAACTGTTTTTT,TRBJ1-4,few,TRBD1,TRBV12-3/TRBV12-4
CASSQTGAVYEQYF,TGTGCCAGCAGCCAAACCGGGGCGGTATACGAGCAGTACTTC,TRBJ2-7,many,NA,TRBV3-1
CASAPRGDGYTF,TGCGCCAGCGCCCCTAGGGGCGATGGCTACACCTTC,TRBJ1-2,NA,NA,TRBV5-1
CASSLISGETQYF,TGTGCCAGCAGTTTAATTAGTGGCGAGACCCAGTACTTC,TRBJ2-5,NA,NA,TRBV12-3/TRBV12-4
CASISVGGRTDTQYF,TGTGCCAGCATCAGCGTGGGGGGGCGAACAGATACGCAGTATTTT,TRBJ2-3,NA,NA,TRBV7-9
CASSQDEGGRSWPYGYTF,TGCGCCAGCAGCCAAGACGAGGGGGGCAGATCATGGCCTTATGGCTACACCTTC,TRBJ1-2,NA,NA,TRBV4-3
CSARELQGMSQPQHF,TGCAGTGCTAGGGAACTACAGGGGATGAGTCAGCCCCAGCATTTT,TRBJ1-5,NA,TRBD1,TRBV20-1
CASSSAPIGSEGEQFF,TGCGCCAGCAGTTCCGCTCCTATTGGATCAGAGGGTGAGCAGTTCTTC,TRBJ2-1,NA,NA,TRBV5-1
CASTHGGPGYTF,TGTGCCAGCACCCACGGAGGGCCTGGTTACACCTTC,TRBJ1-2,NA,NA,TRBV7-9
CATSGMATSNEQFF,TGTGCCACCTCAGGGATGGCTACTTCCAATGAGCAGTTCTTC,TRBJ2-1,NA,NA,TRBV18
CASSTSTTSTEAFF,TGTGCCAGCAGCACCTCTACCACGAGCACTGAAGCTTTCTTT,TRBJ1-1,few,NA,TRBV7-7
CASSYPARLNQPQHF,TGTGCCAGCAGTTACCCTGCCCGTCTTAATCAGCCCCAGCATTTT,TRBJ1-5,few,NA,TRBV2
CASSFSQGTTEAFF,TGTGCCAGCAGCTTCAGTCAGGGAACCACTGAAGCTTTCTTT,TRBJ1-1,NA,NA,TRBV7-3
CASRSGLGTDTQYF,TGTGCCAGCAGATCGGGACTAGGCACAGATACGCAGTATTTT,TRBJ2-3,NA,TRBD2,TRBV12-3/TRBV12-4
CASSQDIAGDTFYEQYF,TGTGCCAGCAGCCAAGATATAGCGGGGGATACTTTCTACGAGCAGTACTTC,TRBJ2-7,few,TRBD2,TRBV3-1
CASGRGGNEQFF,TGTGCCAGCGGTCGGGGGGGGAATGAGCAGTTCTTC,TRBJ2-1,once,TRBD2,TRBV2
CSAREGAGGNQPQHF,TGCAGTGCTAGAGAGGGCGCTGGGGGCAATCAGCCCCAGCATTTT,TRBJ1-5,NA,NA,TRBV20-1
CSAFANYGYTF,TGCAGCGCCTTCGCTAACTATGGCTACACCTTC,TRBJ1-2,few,NA,TRBV29-1
CAAQGQETQYF,TGCGCCGCTCAGGGGCAGGAGACCCAGTACTTC,TRBJ2-5,few,NA,TRBV28
CSAGDRVDGYTF,TGCAGTGCTGGGGACAGGGTGGATGGCTACACCTTC,TRBJ1-2,NA,TRBD1,TRBV20-1